Below, 27 T cell receptor beta chains from the same sample are listed, as sequenced in a study of shared clonotypes between healthy human individuals. Profiled with immunoSEQ multiplex PCR; TCRdb holds only in-frame clones, not every one. The data show approximately 1,500,000 clones, roughly 96% seen once. The sequencing input was naive CD4+ T cells sorted from blood. Subset specified: CD45RA+ positively selected. Source of these receptors: a man in his thirties or forties in good health.

The chain has TRBV28 and TRBJ1-2; 12 bases match TRBD1. The germline V gene has CDR1 MDHEN and CDR2 SYDVKM. The junction had 15 bases not matched to a gene; V was cut back by 6 bases and J by 7 bases. The CDR3 covers 17 residues. The CDR3 DNA is TGTGCCAGCAGCTACGGGACAGGGGGCCCGAGGGTAGGTGGCTACACCTTC. Amino acids: CASSYGTGGPRVGGYTF.

This chain connects TRBV5-6 to TRBJ2-7, with a tentative D call TRBD2 (5 bases). Germline CDR1 SGHDT, CDR2 YYEEEE. This CDR3 contains 16 residues. The ends were cut back, 1 base at V and 1 base at J, with 15 bases in the middle. CDR3 nucleotides: TGTGCCAGCAGCTTGAAATGGCCAGCGGAATCCTACGAGCAGTACTTC. This sequence encodes CASSLKWPAESYEQYF. Filled out from reference TRBV5-6 and TRBJ2-7, the complete variable domain reads DAGVTQSPTHLIKTRGQQVTLRCSPKSGHDTVSWYQQALGQGPQFIFQYYEEEERQRGNFPDRFSGHQFPNYSSELNVNALLLGDSALYLCASSLKWPAESYEQYFGPGTRLTVT.

The V and J genes are TRBV5-1 and TRBJ2-7; D possibly corresponds to TRBD1 (5 bases). CDR3 length: 17 residues. From germline, CDR1 is SGHRS and CDR2 YFSETQ. V was trimmed by 2 bases and J by 0 bases, leaving 18 bases between them. CDR3: CASSFGLLGHSSYEQYF. The CDR3 DNA reads TGCGCCAGCAGCTTTGGCCTTTTGGGGCACTCCTCCTACGAGCAGTACTTC.

The chain carries TRBV30 and TRBJ2-2; 8 bases agree with TRBD1. The CDR3 extends over 17 amino acids. Germline CDR1 is GTSNPN and CDR2 is SVGIG (reference sequence). V was pared by 1 base and J by 3 bases, with 10 bases of the junction left unmatched. The CDR3 is CAWSAGIRDRYTGELFF. The CDR3 DNA reads TGTGCCTGGAGTGCGGGAATCCGGGACAGGTACACCGGGGAGCTGTTTTTT.

As to this clone: This sample includes further DNA sequences coding for the same CDR3. The chain joins TRBV5-1 to TRBJ2-7, with 8 nucleotides matching TRBD2. V was pared by 4 bases and J by 2 bases, with 8 bases of the junction left unmatched. Germline V gene data show CDR1 as SGHRS and CDR2 as YFSETQ. The CDR3 loop spans 15 amino acids. CDR3 residues: CASSLVAGGPYEQYF. The CDR3 nucleotides read TGCGCCAGCAGCCTGGTGGCGGGAGGCCCCTACGAGCAGTACTTC.

This sequence joins TRBV9 and TRBJ2-1; TRBD2 matches 8 bases. CDR1 and CDR2 (germline): SGDLS, YYNGEE. Trimming removed 4 bases from V and 6 bases from J; junction bases left unmatched: 9. This CDR3 comprises 15 residues. CDR3 nucleotide sequence: TGTGCCAGCAGCCCCGGGACTAGATCGTCCAATGAGCAGTTCTTC. This codes for CASSPGTRSSNEQFF.

V gene TRBV11-3 combines with J gene TRBJ2-1, with 7 bases identical to TRBD2. CDR1 and CDR2 from the germline V gene are SGHNT and YENEEA. After removal of 3 bases from V and 5 bases from J, the junction contained 7 bases not matched to a gene. CDR3 length: 15 residues. Written as DNA, the CDR3 is TGTGCCAGCAGCTTGGGCACTAGCGTCGACAATGAGCAGTTCTTC. Translating it yields CASSLGTSVDNEQFF.

CDR3 amino acids: CASSFLGLTVSAGELFF. The CDR3 nucleotides are TGTGCCAGCAGTTTCCTCGGTTTGACGGTGTCAGCCGGGGAGCTGTTTTTT. The chain employs TRBV28 and TRBJ2-2; D gene ambiguous. V lost 3 bases, J lost 6 bases, and 20 bases lay in between. Germline V gene lookup returns CDR1 MDHEN and CDR2 SYDVKM. The CDR3 has 17 amino acids.

As for this clone: Within the sample, other DNA sequences also encode this same CDR3. The chain is built from TRBV7-3 and TRBJ1-5, with TRBD1 as a possible D gene (5 bases). This CDR3 is built from 13 residues. Germline-derived CDR1 and CDR2 are SGHTA and FQGTGA. V was trimmed by 4 bases and J by 3 bases, leaving 7 bases between them. CDR3 sequence (DNA): TGTGCCAGCAGCTCAGGGCCCAATCAGCCCCAGCATTTT. Protein: CASSSGPNQPQHF.

This sequence joins TRBV5-4 and TRBJ2-7; the D is unclear. Looked up from germline, CDR1 is SGHNT and CDR2 is YYREEE (reference sequence). The CDR3 has 14 amino acids. V lost 3 bases to trimming and J lost 1 base, with 11 bases between them. DNA for the CDR3: TGTGCCAGCAGCTGGGGAAGGAGTTCCTACGAGCAGTACTTC. It translates to CASSWGRSSYEQYF.

To note about this clone: Different DNA sequences within this sample yield the same CDR3. The chain employs TRBV18 and TRBJ2-7; 11 nucleotides match TRBD1. The CDR3 has 15 amino acids. J gave up 2 bases and V 3 bases, and 3 bases lay outside the gene matches. The germline CDR1 and CDR2 sequences are KGHSH and LQKENI. The DNA for the CDR3 is TGTGCCAGCTCACCTCCGGGACAGGGGGCCTACGAGCAGTACTTC. Its translation is CASSPPGQGAYEQYF.

V and J are TRBV9 and TRBJ1-2; D may be TRBD1 (5 bases). The CDR3 covers 16 residues. V was cut by 0 bases and J by 2 bases, with 14 bases left in between. The germline V gene encodes CDR1 SGDLS and CDR2 YYNGEE. CDR3 loop: CASSVAGAGGNYGYTF. The CDR3 DNA follows: TGTGCCAGCAGCGTAGCCGGAGCGGGGGGGAACTATGGCTACACCTTC.

The rearrangement uses TRBV5-4 and TRBJ2-3, with 10 bases aligning to TRBD1. The CDR3 totals 14 residues. Trimming at V came to 4 bases and at J to 5 bases, leaving 4 bases not matched to a gene. Germline V gene lookup returns CDR1 SGHNT and CDR2 YYREEE (reference sequence). CDR3 loop: CASSTGTGVDTQYF. Here the CDR3 DNA reads TGTGCCAGCAGCACAGGGACAGGGGTAGATACGCAGTATTTT. The full variable domain, completed using reference TRBV5-4 and TRBJ2-3, is ETGVTQSPTHLIKTRGQQVTLRCSSQSGHNTVSWYQQALGQGPQFIFQYYREEENGRGNFPPRFSGLQFPNYSSELNVNALELDDSALYLCASSTGTGVDTQYFGPGTRLTVL.

The rearrangement links TRBV14 to TRBJ1-2; no reliable D call. The germline V gene has CDR1 SGHDN and CDR2 FVKESK. V gave up 0 bases and J gave up 4 bases, with 6 bases separating them. The CDR3 totals 13 residues. DNA of the CDR3: TGTGCCAGCAGCCAAGATTGGGCCTATGGCTACACCTTC. Translated, it gives CASSQDWAYGYTF.

The chain links TRBV28 to TRBJ1-1; TRBD1 matches at 9 bases. After removal of 6 bases from V and 4 bases from J, the junction contained 9 bases not matched to a gene. This CDR3 has 15 residues. Germline loops: CDR1 MDHEN, CDR2 SYDVKM. Here the CDR3 reads CASSSTGGASTEAFF. As DNA, the CDR3 is TGTGCCAGCAGCTCAACAGGGGGCGCATCCACTGAAGCTTTCTTT.

CDR3 sequence: CASSGPEETQYF. Here the CDR3 DNA reads TGTGCCAGCAGCGGACCAGAAGAGACCCAGTACTTC. The V and J genes are TRBV11-3 and TRBJ2-5, with D unresolved. V lost 5 bases and J 3 bases, leaving 7 bases between the germline ends. Germline lookup yields CDR1 SGHNT and CDR2 YENEEA. The CDR3 covers 12 residues.

In regard to this clone: At one boundary the junction diverges from the germline segment, which might be a read error. The chain uses TRBV5-4 and TRBJ2-7, with 8 bases that match TRBD1. This CDR3 has 14 residues. The V gene's germline CDR1 is SGHNT and CDR2 YYREEE (reference sequence). The CDR3 DNA sequence: TGTGCCAGCAGGTTGGACAGGGATAGGCGGGAGCAGTACTTC. This translates into CASRLDRDRREQYF.

CDR3 region: CASSSLQGEVNYGYTF. CDR3 coding DNA: TGTGCCAGCAGCTCATTACAGGGGGAAGTCAACTATGGCTACACCTTC. The chain is built from TRBV5-4 and TRBJ1-2, with 8 positions matching TRBD1. This CDR3 has 16 amino acids. V trimming: 3 bases; J trimming: 2 bases; junction bases outside the gene matches: 9. Per germline, CDR1 SGHNT and CDR2 YYREEE (reference sequence). The full variable domain, with the rest looked up from reference TRBV5-4 and TRBJ1-2, is ETGVTQSPTHLIKTRGQQVTLRCSSQSGHNTVSWYQQALGQGPQFIFQYYREEENGRGNFPPRFSGLQFPNYSSELNVNALELDDSALYLCASSSLQGEVNYGYTFGSGTRLTVV.

The chain employs TRBV7-9 and TRBJ2-5, with 7 nucleotides matching TRBD1. Germline CDR1 SEHNR, CDR2 FQNEAQ (reference sequence). Trimming took 2 bases from V and 4 from J; bases not matched to a gene: 10. This CDR3 region has 16 residues. In DNA form, the CDR3 reads TGTGCCAGCAGCTTAAGGTTTTTGGCAGGGGGAGAGACCCAGTACTTC. Its translation: CASSLRFLAGGETQYF.

The V call is TRBV7-9, the J call TRBJ2-7; 8 bases are shared with TRBD1. Germline loops: CDR1 SEHNR, CDR2 FQNEAQ (reference sequence). This CDR3 region has 14 residues. Germline trimming cut 4 bases from V and 5 bases from J; bases unmatched to any gene: 7. The CDR3 DNA is TGTGCCAGCAGCTCAGACAGGGGTAGTAACGAGCAGTACTTC. It yields the protein CASSSDRGSNEQYF.

The DNA of the CDR3 is TGTGCCAGCAGTCCACAACGGGTCTATGGCTACACCTTC. Its protein is CASSPQRVYGYTF. J is TRBJ1-2 and V is TRBV28, with D unresolved. V shed 5 bases and J shed 4 bases, with 11 bases lying between them. The CDR3 covers 13 residues. Germline V gives CDR1 MDHEN, CDR2 SYDVKM.

In this sample, this clone turned up a few times. At the DNA level, this CDR3 is encoded by other sequences in the same sample as well. The CDR3: CASSSPGQGAYEQYF. The CDR3, as DNA: TGCGCCAGCAGCTCTCCGGGACAGGGGGCTTACGAGCAGTACTTC. This chain connects TRBV5-1 to TRBJ2-7, with 12 bases lining up with TRBD1. Germline lookup yields CDR1 SGHRS and CDR2 YFSETQ. The CDR3 consists of 15 residues. J lost 4 bases, V lost 3 bases, and 5 bases had no gene match.

This clone was detected only once. The rearrangement uses TRBV2 and TRBJ2-1, with unresolved D. V was trimmed by 7 bases and J by 8 bases, leaving 18 bases between them. The CDR3 runs to 14 residues. The germline CDR1 and CDR2 sequences are SNHLY and FYNNEI. CDR3 bases: TGTGCCAGCAAGCCTGCTGGTGGGGTCCATGAGCAGTTCTTC. This sequence encodes CASKPAGGVHEQFF.

In DNA form, the CDR3 reads TGTGCCAGCAGCCAAGGGACATACTATAGCACAGATACGCAGTATTTT. Amino acids: CASSQGTYYSTDTQYF. The J gene is TRBJ2-3, the V gene TRBV4-2; a weak D match, TRBD1 (5 bases). The CDR3 extends over 16 amino acids. Germline-derived CDR1 and CDR2 are LGHNA and YNFKEQ. The V end lost 1 base, the J end lost 0 bases, and 11 bases lay between the germline ends.

CDR3 nucleotides: TGCGCCAGCAGCTTAGGGGGACAGGGGAAGAACGAGCAGTACTTC. Protein sequence: CASSLGGQGKNEQYF. The chain combines TRBV5-1 with TRBJ2-7; 10 positions agree with TRBD1. CDR3 length: 15 amino acids. The V gene's germline CDR1 is SGHRS and CDR2 YFSETQ. The V gene end was trimmed by 2 bases and the J gene end by 5 bases; junction bases not matched to a gene: 7.

This chain connects TRBV5-1 to TRBJ2-7; no definite D call. This CDR3 contains 13 residues. Germline lookup yields CDR1 SGHRS and CDR2 YFSETQ. Deletions cut 4 bases from V and 2 bases from J, with 10 bases between. The CDR3 DNA reads as TGCGCCAGCAGCAGAGTAGAGGCCTACGAGCAGTACTTC. This sequence encodes CASSRVEAYEQYF.

The CDR3 region has the DNA TGCAGTGGGTCTTTGGACACTGAAGCTTTCTTT. This gives the protein CSGSLDTEAFF. The rearrangement links TRBV20-1 to TRBJ1-1, with D unresolved. Germline CDR1 is DFQATT and CDR2 is SNEGSKA (reference sequence). The CDR3 runs 11 residues. V was trimmed by 7 bases and J by 3 bases, leaving 9 bases between them.